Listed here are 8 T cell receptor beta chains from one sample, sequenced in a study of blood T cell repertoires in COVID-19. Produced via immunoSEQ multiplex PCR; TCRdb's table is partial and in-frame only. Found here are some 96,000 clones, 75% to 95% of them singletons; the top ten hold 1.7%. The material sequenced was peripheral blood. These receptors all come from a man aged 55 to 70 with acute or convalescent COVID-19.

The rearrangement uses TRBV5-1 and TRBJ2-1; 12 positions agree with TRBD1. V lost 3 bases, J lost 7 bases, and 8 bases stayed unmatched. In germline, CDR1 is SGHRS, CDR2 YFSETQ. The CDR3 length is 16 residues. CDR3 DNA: TGCGCCAGCAGCTGGGGGACAGGGGGCGCCAGGAATGAGCAGTTCTTC. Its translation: CASSWGTGGARNEQFF. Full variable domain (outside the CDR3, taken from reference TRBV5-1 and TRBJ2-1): KAGVTQTPRYLIKTRGQQVTLSCSPISGHRSVSWYQQTPGQGLQFLFEYFSETQRNKGNFPGRFSGRQFSNSRSEMNVSTLELGDSALYLCASSWGTGGARNEQFFGPGTRLTVL.

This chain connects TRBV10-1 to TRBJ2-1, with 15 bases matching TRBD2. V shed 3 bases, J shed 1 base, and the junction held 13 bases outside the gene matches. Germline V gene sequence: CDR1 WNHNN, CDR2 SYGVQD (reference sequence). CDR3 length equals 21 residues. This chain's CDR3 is CASSDPGLAGGQGWSYNEQFF. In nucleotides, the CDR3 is TGCGCCAGCAGTGACCCGGGACTAGCGGGGGGCCAGGGCTGGTCCTACAATGAGCAGTTCTTC.

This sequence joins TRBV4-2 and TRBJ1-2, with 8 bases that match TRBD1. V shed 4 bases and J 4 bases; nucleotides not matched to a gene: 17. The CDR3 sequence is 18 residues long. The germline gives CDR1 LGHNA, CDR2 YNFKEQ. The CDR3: CASSLKTLKTGDVYGYTF. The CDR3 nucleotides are TGTGCCAGCAGCCTCAAAACTCTCAAGACAGGGGATGTCTATGGCTACACCTTC.

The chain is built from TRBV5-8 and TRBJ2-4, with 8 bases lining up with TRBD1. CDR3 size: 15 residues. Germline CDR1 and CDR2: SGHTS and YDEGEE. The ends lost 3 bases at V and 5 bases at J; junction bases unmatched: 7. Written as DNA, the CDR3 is TGTGCCAGCAGCTATCCGGGGACAGGAGAAAACATTCAGTACTTC. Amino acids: CASSYPGTGENIQYF.

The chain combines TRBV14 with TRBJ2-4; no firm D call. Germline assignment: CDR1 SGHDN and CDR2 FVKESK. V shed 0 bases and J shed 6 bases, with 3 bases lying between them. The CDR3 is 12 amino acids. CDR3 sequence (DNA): TGTGCCAGCAGCCAAGACAGAAACATTCAGTACTTC. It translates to CASSQDRNIQYF. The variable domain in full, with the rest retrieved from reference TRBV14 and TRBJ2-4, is EAGVTQFPSHSVIEKGQTVTLRCDPISGHDNLYWYRRVMGKEIKFLLHFVKESKQDESGMPNNRFLAERTGGTYSTLKVQPAELEDSGVYFCASSQDRNIQYFGAGTRLSVL.

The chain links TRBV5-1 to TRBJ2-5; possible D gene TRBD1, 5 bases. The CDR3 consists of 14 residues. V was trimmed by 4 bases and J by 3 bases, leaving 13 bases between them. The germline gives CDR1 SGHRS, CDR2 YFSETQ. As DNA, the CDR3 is TGCGCCAGCAGCGGGCAGGGTTCGGAAGAGACCCAGTACTTC. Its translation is CASSGQGSEETQYF.

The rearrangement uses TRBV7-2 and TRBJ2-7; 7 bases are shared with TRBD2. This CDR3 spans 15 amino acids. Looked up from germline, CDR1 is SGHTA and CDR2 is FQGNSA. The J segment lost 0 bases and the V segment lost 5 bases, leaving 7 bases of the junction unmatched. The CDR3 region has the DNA TGTGCCAGCAGCCTTTGGGGGGGACTCTCCTACGAGCAGTACTTC. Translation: CASSLWGGLSYEQYF.

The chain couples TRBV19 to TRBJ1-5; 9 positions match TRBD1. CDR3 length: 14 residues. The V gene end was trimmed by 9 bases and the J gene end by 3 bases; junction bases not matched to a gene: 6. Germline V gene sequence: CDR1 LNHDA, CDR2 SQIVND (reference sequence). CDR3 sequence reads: CASHGQGNNQPQHF. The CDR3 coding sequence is TGTGCCAGCCACGGACAGGGGAACAATCAGCCCCAGCATTTT.